These T cell receptor beta chains were read from a single sample in a study of blood T cell repertoires in COVID-19. Assay used: immunoSEQ multiplex PCR; TCRdb lists only in-frame clones, some missing. The data show approximately 250,000 clones, with 80% to 90% seen just once and 2% to 2.5% held by the top ten. Specimen: peripheral blood. The receptors shown here come from a man aged 35 to 55 who had recovered from COVID-19. CDR3s include the opening cysteine and the closing phenylalanine or tryptophan. D genes are given only for firm matches. Clone size appears in some rows only: once, few, many, or a class for an expanded clone.

TRBV30	TRBJ1-1	.	TRBD1	17	TGTGCCTGTCTTATCCCACGGGACAGCGCCCCGAACACTGAAGCTTTCTTT	CACLIPRDSAPNTEAFF
TRBV11-3	TRBJ2-2	.	TRBD2	14	TGTGCCAGCAGGGACGGGAGGAAAGACGGGGAGCTGTTTTTT	CASRDGRKDGELFF
TRBV2	TRBJ2-1	few	TRBD2	16	TGTGCCAGCAGTGAAGCCACCCGTACTAGCGGGAGAGGTCGGTTCTTC	CASSEATRTSGRGRFF
TRBV10-3	TRBJ1-2	.	.	13	TGTGCCATCAGTGAGTCCGGGGAAAGTGGCTACACCTTC	CAISESGESGYTF
TRBV27	TRBJ2-3	.	.	13	TGTGCCAGCCGCAGGGATAGCACAGATACGCAGTATTTT	CASRRDSTDTQYF
TRBV11-2	TRBJ1-2	.	TRBD1	16	TGTGCCAGCAGCTTAGCCAACACAGGGGGTCACTATGGCTACACCTTC	CASSLANTGGHYGYTF
TRBV5-8	TRBJ2-1	once	TRBD2	14	TGTGCCAGCAGCCGACTAGCGACCTGGTATGAGCAGTTCTTC	CASSRLATWYEQFF
TRBV19	TRBJ2-7	.	.	15	TGTGCCAGTAGTATTGGGGCACTCTACCCCTACGAGCAGTACTTC	CASSIGALYPYEQYF
TRBV15	TRBJ2-3	.	TRBD2	16	TGTGCCACCAGCAGACATAGCGGGGGAATGGGAGATACGCAGTATTTT	CATSRHSGGMGDTQYF
TRBV6-1	TRBJ1-5	.	.	16	TGTGCCAGCAGTGAAGTAGGGGGAGCCCCCAATCAGCCCCAGCATTTT	CASSEVGGAPNQPQHF
TRBV6-5	TRBJ2-1	.	.	14	TGTGCCAGCACCTCCGGGAGCCCGTACAATGAGCAGTTCTTC	CASTSGSPYNEQFF
TRBV30	TRBJ1-5	.	.	15	TGTGCCTGGAGTTACCCGGGTCAGGGAAATCAGCCCCAGCATTTT	CAWSYPGQGNQPQHF
TRBV5-1	TRBJ2-5	.	TRBD1	16	TGCGCCAGCAGCTCAACTACCACAGGGGGCGGGGAGACCCAGTACTTC	CASSSTTTGGGETQYF
TRBV12-5	TRBJ1-2	.	TRBD1	13	TGTGCTAGTGCCTCGGGACAGGGGTATGGCTACACCTTC	CASASGQGYGYTF
TRBV5-4	TRBJ1-3	many	.	15	TGTGCCAGCAGCAGTGGACGGGGATCCGGAAACACCATATATTTT	CASSSGRGSGNTIYF
TRBV24-1	TRBJ2-1	.	TRBD2	16	TGTGCCACCAGTGATTTATGGAAGCGGGAGCTCAATGAGCAGTTCTTC	CATSDLWKRELNEQFF
TRBV30	TRBJ1-1	.	TRBD1	15	TGTGCCTGGACGATTAGCAACAGGGGGGACACTGAAGCTTTCTTT	CAWTISNRGDTEAFF
TRBV30	TRBJ1-2	.	.	13	TGTGCCTGGAGTGCAACGTCGGGCTATGGCTACACCTTC	CAWSATSGYGYTF
TRBV6-2/TRBV6-3	TRBJ2-2	.	.	14	TGTGCCAGCAGTAGGACAGCCTCGGGCGGGGAGCTGTTTTTT	CASSRTASGGELFF
TRBV9	TRBJ2-7	.	TRBD2	16	TGTGCCAGCAGTCACCCCCTAGCGGGGGGGGACTACGAGCAGTACTTC	CASSHPLAGGDYEQYF
TRBV6-5	TRBJ2-2	.	.	12	TGTGCCAGCAGCGCGTACTCCGGGGAGCTGTTTTTT	CASSAYSGELFF
TRBV5-1	TRBJ2-3	few	TRBD2	15	TGCGCCAGCAGTTGGACTAGCACCGGAGCAGATACGCAGTATTTT	CASSWTSTGADTQYF